A selection of T cell receptor beta chains follows, all from one sample in a study of blood T cell repertoires in COVID-19. Clones were read by immunoSEQ multiplex PCR, and TCRdb kept only the in-frame ones, dropping some. The table shows around 30,000 clones, with around 89% occurring only once. The sample was peripheral blood. The receptors here all came from a man aged 55 to 70 with active COVID-19. The CDR3 runs from the conserved cysteine through the conserved F or W. A D gene is named only where the DNA matches it firmly. Size values are once, few and many counts, or a class for expanded clones, and some rows have none.

v_gene	abundance	j_gene	d_gene	CDR3aa	CDR3nt
TRBV7-9	NA	TRBJ1-3	NA	CASSLSSTGNTIYF	TGTGCCAGCAGTCTTTCGTCCACAGGAAACACCATATATTTT
TRBV15	once	TRBJ1-1	NA	CATSRDKGRRAFF	TGTGCCACCAGCAGAGATAAGGGGCGTCGGGCTTTCTTT
TRBV2	once	TRBJ1-2	NA	CASSPGHLRYGYTF	TGTGCCAGCAGTCCGGGACATCTGCGATATGGCTACACCTTC
TRBV27	few	TRBJ1-1	TRBD1	CASRRTGGRGTEAFF	TGTGCCAGCAGGCGGACAGGGGGCCGAGGGACTGAAGCTTTCTTT
TRBV6-1	NA	TRBJ1-5	NA	CASSDRVGQPQHF	TGTGCCAGCAGTGACAGGGTTGGTCAGCCCCAGCATTTT
TRBV3-1/TRBV3-2	once	TRBJ2-3	TRBD2	CASSQWPRGGGPTDTQYF	TGTGCCAGCAGCCAATGGCCGAGGGGCGGGGGGCCAACAGATACGCAGTATTTT
TRBV7-8	NA	TRBJ2-1	TRBD1	CASSAPGQSSYNEQFF	TGTGCCAGCAGCGCGCCGGGACAGAGCTCCTACAATGAGCAGTTCTTC
TRBV6-5	NA	TRBJ2-7	TRBD1	CASSSRDSSYEQYF	TGTGCCAGCAGCTCGAGGGACAGTTCCTACGAGCAGTACTTC
TRBV6-6	NA	TRBJ1-5	NA	CASKVRTLSNQPQHF	TGTGCCAGCAAGGTCAGGACATTGAGCAATCAGCCCCAGCATTTT
TRBV5-1	NA	TRBJ1-2	TRBD1	CASSPLEGARGYTF	TGCGCCAGCAGCCCTCTTGAGGGGGCGCGTGGCTACACCTTC
TRBV5-1	NA	TRBJ2-5	TRBD1	CASSLGTGETQYF	TGCGCCAGCAGCTTAGGGACAGGGGAGACCCAGTACTTC
TRBV9	NA	TRBJ1-2	TRBD1	CASSVSTGWGDGYTF	TGTGCCAGCAGCGTTTCGACAGGGTGGGGAGATGGCTACACCTTC
TRBV19	NA	TRBJ2-5	TRBD2	CASSIGEIAGQETQYF	TGTGCCAGTAGTATAGGGGAAATAGCGGGGCAAGAGACCCAGTACTTC
TRBV7-9	NA	TRBJ2-5	NA	CASSLRAAQETQYF	TGTGCCAGCAGCTTGAGGGCAGCACAAGAGACCCAGTACTTC
TRBV7-7	NA	TRBJ1-1	NA	CASSLSGNTEAFF	TGTGCCAGCAGCTTAAGCGGGAACACTGAAGCTTTCTTT
TRBV30	NA	TRBJ1-2	TRBD1	CAWVSGQFSYGYTF	TGTGCCTGGGTATCGGGACAGTTCTCCTATGGCTACACCTTC